Sequencing of this T cell receptor (beta chain) was carried out in a study of T cell changes during pregnancy in multiple sclerosis. Data came from immunoSEQ multiplex PCR; TCRdb stores just in-frame clones and leaves some out. In the table there are about 50,000 clones, around 90% of which are singletons. Germline assignment: CDR1 MNHNS and CDR2 SASEGT. CDR3 length: 13 amino acids. V gave up 4 bases and J gave up 8 bases; unmatched junction bases: 6. This receptor was identified in a female donor with multiple sclerosis, enrolled in a pregnancy study. Here the sequenced sample was CD4+ T cells from peripheral blood mononuclear cells, taken in the second trimester of pregnancy. The rearrangement joins TRBV6-1 to TRBJ2-5, with TRBD1 matching 8 bases. This chain's CDR3 is CASSAWTGSTQYF. The CDR3 bases are TGTGCCAGCAGTGCCTGGACAGGGAGCACCCAGTACTTC.